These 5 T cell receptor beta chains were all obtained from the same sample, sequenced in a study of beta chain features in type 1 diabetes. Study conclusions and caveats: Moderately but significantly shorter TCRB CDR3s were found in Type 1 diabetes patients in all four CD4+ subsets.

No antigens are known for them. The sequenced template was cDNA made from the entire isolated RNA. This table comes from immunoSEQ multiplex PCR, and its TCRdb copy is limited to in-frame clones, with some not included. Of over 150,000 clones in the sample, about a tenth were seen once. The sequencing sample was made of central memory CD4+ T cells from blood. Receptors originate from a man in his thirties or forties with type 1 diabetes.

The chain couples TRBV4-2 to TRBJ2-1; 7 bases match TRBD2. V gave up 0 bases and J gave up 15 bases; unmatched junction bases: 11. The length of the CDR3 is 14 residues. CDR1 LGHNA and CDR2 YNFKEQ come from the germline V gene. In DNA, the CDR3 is TGTGCCAGCAGCCAAGATCATAGTACGGGAGGAGGGTTCTTC. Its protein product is CASSQDHSTGGGFF.

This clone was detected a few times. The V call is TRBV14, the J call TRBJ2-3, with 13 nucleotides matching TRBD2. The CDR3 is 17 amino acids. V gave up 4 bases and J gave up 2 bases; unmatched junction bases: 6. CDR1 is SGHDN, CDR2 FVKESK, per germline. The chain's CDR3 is CASSPWTSGSPTDTQYF. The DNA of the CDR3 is TGTGCCAGCAGCCCATGGACTAGCGGGAGTCCCACAGATACGCAGTATTTT.

The CDR3 coding sequence is TGTGCCAGTCATTCACTGGCGGGAGGGACCGGCATTCAGTACTTC. Translating it yields CASHSLAGGTGIQYF. This chain uses TRBV19 with TRBJ2-4; TRBD2 matches at 9 bases. Germline trimming cut 8 bases from V and 9 bases from J; bases unmatched to any gene: 14. Germline V gene data show CDR1 as LNHDA and CDR2 as SQIVND (reference sequence). The CDR3 is 15 residues long. Full variable domain (outside the CDR3, taken from reference TRBV19 and TRBJ2-4): DGGITQSPKYLFRKEGQNVTLSCEQNLNHDAMYWYRQDPGQGLRLIYYSQIVNDFQKGDIAEGYSVSREKKESFPLTVTSAQKNPTAFYLCASHSLAGGTGIQYFGAGTRLSVL.

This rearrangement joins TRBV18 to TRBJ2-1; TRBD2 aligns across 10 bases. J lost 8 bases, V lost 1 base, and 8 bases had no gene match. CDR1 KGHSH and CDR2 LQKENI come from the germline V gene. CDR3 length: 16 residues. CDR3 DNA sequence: TGTGCCAGCTCACCACTGAGCGGGAGGGCCTCATATGAGCAGTTCTTC. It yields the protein CASSPLSGRASYEQFF.

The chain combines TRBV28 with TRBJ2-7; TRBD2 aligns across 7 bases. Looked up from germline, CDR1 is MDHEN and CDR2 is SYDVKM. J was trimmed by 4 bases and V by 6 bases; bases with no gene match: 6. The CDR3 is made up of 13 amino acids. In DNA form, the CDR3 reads TGTGCCAGCAGCCAGTTCGGGGGGTACGAGCAGTACTTC. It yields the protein CASSQFGGYEQYF.